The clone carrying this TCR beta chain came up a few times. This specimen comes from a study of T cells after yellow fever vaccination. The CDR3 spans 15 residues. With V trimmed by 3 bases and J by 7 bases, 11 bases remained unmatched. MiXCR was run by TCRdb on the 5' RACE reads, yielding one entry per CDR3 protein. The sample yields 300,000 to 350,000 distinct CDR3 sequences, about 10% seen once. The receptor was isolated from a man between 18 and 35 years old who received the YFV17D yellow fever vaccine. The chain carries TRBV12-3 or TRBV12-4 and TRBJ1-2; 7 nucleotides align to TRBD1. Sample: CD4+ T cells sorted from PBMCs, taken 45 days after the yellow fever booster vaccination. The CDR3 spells CASSFRRQGEGGYTF. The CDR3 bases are TGTGCCAGCAGTTTCAGGAGGCAGGGGGAGGGTGGCTACACCTTC.